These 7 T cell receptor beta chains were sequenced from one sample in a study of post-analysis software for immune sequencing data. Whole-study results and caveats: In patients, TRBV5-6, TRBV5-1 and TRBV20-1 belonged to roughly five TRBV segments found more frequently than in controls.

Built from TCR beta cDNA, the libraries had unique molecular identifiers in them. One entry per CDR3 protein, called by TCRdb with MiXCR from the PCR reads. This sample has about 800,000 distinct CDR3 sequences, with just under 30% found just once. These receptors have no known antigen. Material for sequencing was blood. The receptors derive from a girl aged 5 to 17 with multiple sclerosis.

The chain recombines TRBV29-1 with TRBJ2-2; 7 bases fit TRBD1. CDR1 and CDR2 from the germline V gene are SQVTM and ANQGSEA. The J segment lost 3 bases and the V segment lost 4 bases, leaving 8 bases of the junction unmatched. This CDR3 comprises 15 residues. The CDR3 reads CSVAYRGAHTGELFF. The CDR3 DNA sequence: TGCAGCGTTGCGTACAGGGGCGCACACACCGGGGAGCTGTTTTTT.

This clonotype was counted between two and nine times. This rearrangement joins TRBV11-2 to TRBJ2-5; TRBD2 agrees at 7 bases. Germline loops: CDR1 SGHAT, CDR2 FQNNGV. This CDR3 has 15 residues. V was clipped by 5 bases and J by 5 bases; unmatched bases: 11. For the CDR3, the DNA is TGTGCCAGCAGCCCTGGGGTCCTGGGAGGGGAGACCCAGTACTTC. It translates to CASSPGVLGGETQYF.

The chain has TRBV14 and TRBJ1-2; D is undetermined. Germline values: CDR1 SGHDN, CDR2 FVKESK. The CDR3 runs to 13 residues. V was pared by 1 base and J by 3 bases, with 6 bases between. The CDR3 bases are TGTGCCAGCAGCCAAGCCGGGTACTATGGCTACACCTTC. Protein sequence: CASSQAGYYGYTF.

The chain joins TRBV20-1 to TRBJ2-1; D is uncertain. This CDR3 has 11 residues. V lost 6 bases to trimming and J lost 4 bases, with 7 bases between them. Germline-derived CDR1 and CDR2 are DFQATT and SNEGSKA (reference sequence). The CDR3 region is CSAARYNEQFF. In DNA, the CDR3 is TGCAGTGCGGCCCGGTACAATGAGCAGTTCTTC.

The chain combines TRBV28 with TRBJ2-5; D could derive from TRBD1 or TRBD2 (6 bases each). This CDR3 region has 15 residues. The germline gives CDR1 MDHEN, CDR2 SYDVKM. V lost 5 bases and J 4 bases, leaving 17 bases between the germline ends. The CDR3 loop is CASSHTGLEGETQYF. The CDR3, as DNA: TGTGCCAGCAGTCACACAGGGCTGGAGGGAGAGACCCAGTACTTC.

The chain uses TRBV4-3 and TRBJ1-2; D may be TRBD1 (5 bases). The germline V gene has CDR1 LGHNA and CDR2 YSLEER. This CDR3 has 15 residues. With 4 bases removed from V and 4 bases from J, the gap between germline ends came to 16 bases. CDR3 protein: CASSPSTGTSYGYTF. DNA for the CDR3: TGCGCCAGCAGCCCCTCAACCGGGACTTCCTATGGCTACACCTTC.

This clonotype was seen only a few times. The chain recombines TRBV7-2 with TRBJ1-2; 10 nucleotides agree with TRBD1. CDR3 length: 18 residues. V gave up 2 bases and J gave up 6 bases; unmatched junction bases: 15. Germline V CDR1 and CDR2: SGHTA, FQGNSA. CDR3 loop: CASSLSPGPGQGKDGYTF. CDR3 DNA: TGTGCCAGCAGCTTATCACCTGGACCGGGACAGGGGAAGGATGGCTACACCTTC.